This T cell receptor beta chain was found in a study of blood T cell repertoires in COVID-19 (TCRdb year 2020). In the study overall: The collaborator samples originated in the United States, Italy and Spain and spanned the acute and convalescent phases of COVID-19. The samples were drawn from the first 160 participants of the ongoing ImmuneRACE study and from roughly 1,300 subjects provided by 6 global collaborators. Where available, HLA class I and class II types were obtained from metadata supplied by the sample provider rather than from assay-based typing. The prospective study material was composed of cDNA or gDNA derived from T cells, B-cell-depleted T cells, or PBMCs. Subjects who had been exposed to COVID-19, were actively infected with it, or had recovered from it provided the deeply sampled blood TCRbeta repertoires that made up the dataset. A freely available public database, intended as a resource for researchers studying the immune response to SARS-CoV-2, is where the repertoires were released. Sample metadata almost always included a de-identified subject ID, COVID-19 status, age in years and sex.

On the study overall, not on this receptor specifically: Clinical and demographic metadata were provided uncurated, with the amount varying by source and participant.

Details on this clone: The antigen it binds to is not known. No much larger clonotype is one base removed from it; base qualities were not supplied.

The collaborating institutions used their own protocols to collect whole blood in K2EDTA tubes. For TCRbeta analysis, collaborators shipped samples in one of three forms: frozen whole blood, isolated PBMCs, or DNA extracted from either of those sample types. TCRbeta CDR3 regions were amplified from genomic DNA using the immunoSEQ Assay, a bias-controlled multiplex PCR. Concerning the study's data processing: Nucleated cell counts per sample were estimated from amplification of reference gene primers within the assay. To quantify the absolute abundance of each unique TCRbeta CDR3 rearrangement, sequence reads were collapsed and filtered. For each sample, productive Simpson clonality was calculated as the square root of Simpson's diversity index over productive rearrangements. Entries here come from immuneACCESS through TCRdb and include only in-frame sequences with V and J called. Some clones fail to appear in such tables; in the studies checked, an unresolved V gene covers under half of the shortfall, and the cause of the remainder is unknown. The DNA was the basis for D and trimming; V, J and clone size are from that table. The sample profile shows a few hundred thousand clones; 86% of them were found once. Approximately 4% of the sample is in the top ten clones.

According to the germline V gene, CDR1 reads SGDLS and CDR2 reads YYNGEE. The junction shows trimming of 4 bases on V and 4 bases on J, and the gene matches do not reach 7 bases of it. The CDR3 has 17 amino acids, counting the end cysteine and phenylalanine. The retained sequence is limited to the CDR3, 51 bases, with the frame set at the first base. The origin of this receptor is a man between 18 and 29 years old with active or convalescent COVID-19. Sequencing was done on a sample of peripheral blood. Recombination joined TRBV9 with TRBJ2-1; TRBD2 agrees with 14 junctional bases. The CDR3 protein sequence reads: CASSLTSGGALYNEQFF. The sequenced DNA is TGTGCCAGCAGCTTGACTAGCGGGGGGGCCCTATACAATGAGCAGTTCTTC. The CDR3 plus the reference TRBV9 and TRBJ2-1 genes for the other parts give the full variable domain: DSGVTQTPKHLITATGQRVTLRCSPRSGDLSVYWYQQSLDQGLQFLIQYYNGEERAKGNILERFSAQQFPDLHSELNLSSLELGDSALYFCASSLTSGGALYNEQFFGPGTRLTVL.